This T cell receptor (beta chain) appears in the sequencing data of a study of cytomegalovirus exposure and HLA in healthy donors. Findings of the study overall: TCR beta chain V- and J-gene trimming was linked, in a later analysis, to a missense variant in DCLRE1C. Through in vitro validation, three CMV-associated chains were shown to be specific for CMV antigens.

Amplification used 60 Vbeta primers and 13 Jbeta primers. Original processing notes: Per a later analysis, the number of unique TCR beta chains was some 75 million, of which 10 million to 11 million were shared. The table came from immunoSEQ multiplex PCR; TCRdb's copy has only in-frame clones and leaves some out. V and J calls and clone size are copied from that table; D and trimming were computed from the DNA. Its table lists 87,000 or so clones. Germline assignment: CDR1 LGHNA and CDR2 YNFKEQ. The CDR3 loop spans 16 amino acids. The trim removed 3 bases at V and 3 bases at J, leaving 6 bases unmatched. Of note for this clone: Its antigen is unknown.

The chain has TRBV4-2 and TRBJ2-1; 9 positions agree with TRBD2. This clonotype originated in a man in his fifties in good health and CMV-seropositive. Sequencing used PBMCs. The CDR3 is CASSQSGGRGYNEQFF. The CDR3 DNA sequence: TGTGCCAGCAGCCAGTCGGGCGGGAGGGGCTACAATGAGCAGTTCTTC.